This T cell receptor beta chain comes out of a study of blood T cell repertoires in COVID-19. Germline V gene lookup returns CDR1 MDHEN and CDR2 SYDVKM. V lost 3 bases to trimming and J lost 0 bases, with 10 bases between them. CDR3 length equals 15 residues. Original processing methods: Counts of nucleated cells, estimated from reference gene primer amplification, were obtained. Produced via immunoSEQ multiplex PCR; TCRdb's table is partial and in-frame only. The V and J calls and clone size are taken from that table; D and trimming were inferred from the DNA. The sample records roughly 190,000 clones, less than 90% being singletons.

This chain connects TRBV28 to TRBJ2-3; D is unresolved. Input material: peripheral blood. This clonotype originated in a woman in her forties with acute or convalescent COVID-19. The CDR3 reads CASSFPPRSTDTQYF. The CDR3 DNA reads as TGTGCCAGCAGTTTCCCTCCCAGGAGCACAGATACGCAGTATTTT.